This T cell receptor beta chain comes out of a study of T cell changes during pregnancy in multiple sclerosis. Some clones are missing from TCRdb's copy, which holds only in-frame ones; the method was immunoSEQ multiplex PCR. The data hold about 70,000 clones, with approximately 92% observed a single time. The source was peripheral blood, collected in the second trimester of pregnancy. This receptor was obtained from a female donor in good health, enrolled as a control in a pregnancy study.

CDR3 region: CASSDKGIYGYTF. CDR3 in DNA: TGTGCCAGCAGCGACAAGGGGATCTATGGCTACACCTTC. The chain combines TRBV7-9 with TRBJ1-2; tentatively, D is TRBD1 (5 bases). This CDR3 is 13 amino acids long. The V end lost 5 bases, the J end lost 4 bases, and 11 bases lay between the germline ends. Looked up from germline, CDR1 is SEHNR and CDR2 is FQNEAQ (reference sequence).